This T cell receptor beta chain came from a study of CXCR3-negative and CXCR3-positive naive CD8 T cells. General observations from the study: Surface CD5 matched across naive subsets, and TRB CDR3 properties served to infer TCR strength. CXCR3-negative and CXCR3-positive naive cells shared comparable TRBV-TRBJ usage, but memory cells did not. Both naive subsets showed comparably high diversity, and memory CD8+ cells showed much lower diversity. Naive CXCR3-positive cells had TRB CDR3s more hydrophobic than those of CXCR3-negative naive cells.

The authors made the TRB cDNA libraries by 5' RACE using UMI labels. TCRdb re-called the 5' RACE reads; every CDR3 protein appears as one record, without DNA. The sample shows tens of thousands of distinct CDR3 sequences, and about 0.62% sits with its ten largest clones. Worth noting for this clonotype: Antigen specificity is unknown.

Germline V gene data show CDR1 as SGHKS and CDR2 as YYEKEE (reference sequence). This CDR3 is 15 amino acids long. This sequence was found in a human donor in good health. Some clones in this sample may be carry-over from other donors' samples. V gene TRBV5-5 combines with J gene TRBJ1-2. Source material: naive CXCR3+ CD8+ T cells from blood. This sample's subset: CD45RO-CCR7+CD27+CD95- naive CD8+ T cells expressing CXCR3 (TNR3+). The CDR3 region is CASSLVNAANYGYTF.